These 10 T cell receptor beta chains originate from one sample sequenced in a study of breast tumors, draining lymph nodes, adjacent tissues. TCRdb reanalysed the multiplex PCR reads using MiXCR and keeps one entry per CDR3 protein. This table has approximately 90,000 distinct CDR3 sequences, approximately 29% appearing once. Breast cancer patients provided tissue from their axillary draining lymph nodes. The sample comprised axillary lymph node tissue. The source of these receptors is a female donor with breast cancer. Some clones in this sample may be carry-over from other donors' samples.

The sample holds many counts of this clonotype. The CDR3 DNA reads as TGTGCCAGCAGCTTGGGACTCCTATACGAGCAGTACTTC. This codes for CASSLGLLYEQYF. The V gene is TRBV7-2, the J gene TRBJ2-7, with D possibly being TRBD2 (6 bases). Germline assignment: CDR1 SGHTA and CDR2 FQGNSA. This CDR3 spans 13 amino acids. Trimming took 3 bases from V and 4 from J, leaving 10 bases between them. The whole variable domain, filled in from reference TRBV7-2 and TRBJ2-7, reads GAGVSQSPSNKVTEKGKDVELRCDPISGHTALYWYRQSLGQGLEFLIYFQGNSAPDKSGLPSDRFSAERTGGSVSTLTIQRTQQEDSAVYLCASSLGLLYEQYFGPGTRLTVT.

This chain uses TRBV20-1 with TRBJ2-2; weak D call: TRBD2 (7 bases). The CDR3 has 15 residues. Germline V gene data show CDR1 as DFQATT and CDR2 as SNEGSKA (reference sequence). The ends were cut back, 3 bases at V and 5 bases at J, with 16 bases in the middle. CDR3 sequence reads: CSASTGRAGTGELFF. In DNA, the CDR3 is TGCAGTGCTAGTACAGGGAGGGCGGGTACCGGGGAGCTGTTTTTT.

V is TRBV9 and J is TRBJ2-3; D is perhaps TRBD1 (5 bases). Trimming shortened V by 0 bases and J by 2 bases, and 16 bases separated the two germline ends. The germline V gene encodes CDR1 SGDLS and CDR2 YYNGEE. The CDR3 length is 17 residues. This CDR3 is CASSVAPSGQNTDTQYF. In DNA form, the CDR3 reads TGTGCCAGCAGCGTAGCTCCGAGTGGACAAAACACAGATACGCAGTATTTT.

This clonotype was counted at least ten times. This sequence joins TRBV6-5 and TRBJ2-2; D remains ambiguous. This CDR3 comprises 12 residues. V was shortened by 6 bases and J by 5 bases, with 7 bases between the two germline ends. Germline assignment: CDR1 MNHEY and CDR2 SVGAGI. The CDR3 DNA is TGTGCCAGCAGCGTACGAACCGGGGAGCTGTTTTTT. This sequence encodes CASSVRTGELFF.

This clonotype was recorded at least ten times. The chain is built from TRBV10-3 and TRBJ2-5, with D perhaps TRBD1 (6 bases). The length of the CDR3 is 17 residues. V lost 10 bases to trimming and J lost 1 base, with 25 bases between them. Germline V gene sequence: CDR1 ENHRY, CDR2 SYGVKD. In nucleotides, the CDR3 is TGTGCCACCAAACAACACCAGGGGATTCTGGCCCAAGAGACCCAGTACTTC. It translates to CATKQHQGILAQETQYF.

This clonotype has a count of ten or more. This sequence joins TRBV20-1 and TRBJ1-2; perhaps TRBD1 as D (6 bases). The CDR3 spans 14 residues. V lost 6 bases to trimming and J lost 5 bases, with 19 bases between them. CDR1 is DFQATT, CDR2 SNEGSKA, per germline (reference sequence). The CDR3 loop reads CSAPPQGQVYGYTF. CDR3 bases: TGCAGTGCACCTCCCCAGGGGCAGGTATATGGCTACACCTTC.

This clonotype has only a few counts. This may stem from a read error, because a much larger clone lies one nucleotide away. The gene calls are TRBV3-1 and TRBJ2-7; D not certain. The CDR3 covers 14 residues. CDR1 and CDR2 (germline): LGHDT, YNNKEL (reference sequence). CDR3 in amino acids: CPSSKSLGTYEQYF. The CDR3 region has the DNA TGTCCCAGCAGCAAAAGTCTGGGGACCTACGAGCAGTACTTC.

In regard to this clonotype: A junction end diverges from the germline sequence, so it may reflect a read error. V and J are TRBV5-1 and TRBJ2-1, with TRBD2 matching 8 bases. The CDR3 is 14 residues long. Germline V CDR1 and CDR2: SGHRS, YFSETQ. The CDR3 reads CASSPGTRNGEQFF. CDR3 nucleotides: TGTGCCAGCAGCCCCGGGACTAGGAATGGCGAGCAGTTCTTC.

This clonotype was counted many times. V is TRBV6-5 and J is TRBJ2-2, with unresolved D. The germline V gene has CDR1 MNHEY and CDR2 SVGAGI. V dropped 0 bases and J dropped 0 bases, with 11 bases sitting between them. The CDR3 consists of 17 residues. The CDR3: CASSYSVAASNTGELFF. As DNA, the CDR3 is TGTGCCAGCAGTTACTCCGTGGCAGCGTCGAACACCGGGGAGCTGTTTTTT.

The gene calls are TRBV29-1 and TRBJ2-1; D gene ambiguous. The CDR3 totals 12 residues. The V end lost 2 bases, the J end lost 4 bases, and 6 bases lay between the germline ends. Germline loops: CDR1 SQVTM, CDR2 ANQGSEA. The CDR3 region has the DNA TGCAGCGTTGAAAGGAGTTACAATGAGCAGTTCTTC. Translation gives CSVERSYNEQFF.